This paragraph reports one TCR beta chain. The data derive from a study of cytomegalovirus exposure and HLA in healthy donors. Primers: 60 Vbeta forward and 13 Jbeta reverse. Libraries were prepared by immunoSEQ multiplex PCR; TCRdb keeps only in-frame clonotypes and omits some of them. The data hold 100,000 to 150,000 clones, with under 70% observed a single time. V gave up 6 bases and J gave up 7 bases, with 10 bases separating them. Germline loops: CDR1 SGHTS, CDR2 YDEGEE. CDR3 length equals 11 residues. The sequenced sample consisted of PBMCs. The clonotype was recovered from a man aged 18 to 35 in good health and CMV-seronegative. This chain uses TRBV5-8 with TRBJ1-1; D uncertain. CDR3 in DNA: TGTGCCAGCATCCTACCCCTTGAAGCTTTCTTT. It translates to CASILPLEAFF. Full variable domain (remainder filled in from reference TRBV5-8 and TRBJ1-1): EAGVTQSPTHLIKTRGQQATLRCSPISGHTSVYWYQQALGLGLQFLLWYDEGEERNRGNFPPRFSGRQFPNYSSELNVNALELEDSALYLCASILPLEAFFGQGTRLTVV.